The 12 T cell receptor beta chains below come from one sample, sequenced in a study of regulatory T cells in long-lasting Graves disease. Arm-PCR of CDR3 regions with iRepertoire HTBI primers generated TCR beta libraries. MiXCR, applied by TCRdb to the multiplex PCR reads, yields one record per CDR3 protein. Of roughly 520,000 distinct CDR3 sequences listed, more than 10% were seen once; the top ten hold 8.9%. The time point denotes: newly diagnosed GD, antithyroid drugs for less than 3 months. Making the TCR library involved RNA that had been extracted from PBMCs. The data were also submitted as part of a second study, on T cells in Graves' hyperthyroidism and ophthalmopathy.

The sample was peripheral blood mononuclear cells (PBMCs), taken at new diagnosis, from a patient treated with antithyroid drugs. Every receptor here comes from a woman under 40 with Graves disease.

This clonotype has a count of ten or more. V and J are TRBV7-4 and TRBJ1-1, with D unclear. Between the trimmed V and J ends, which lost 2 bases and 0 bases, there was a span of 13 bases. Germline assignment: CDR1 SGHVT and CDR2 SQSDAQ. This CDR3 spans 16 amino acids. The CDR3 coding sequence is TGTGCCAGCAGCTTAAGGGCGGACCCAATGAACACTGAAGCTTTCTTT. It translates to CASSLRADPMNTEAFF.

This clonotype was seen at least ten times. The chain employs TRBV12-3 or TRBV12-4 and TRBJ2-7; D is unclear. V was shortened by 1 base and J by 1 base, with 14 bases between the two germline ends. CDR3 length: 16 residues. The CDR3 reads CASSLVKAVGSYEQYF. The CDR3 nucleotides are TGTGCCAGCAGTTTAGTAAAGGCAGTGGGTTCCTACGAGCAGTACTTC.

The chain combines TRBV3-1 with TRBJ2-7, with TRBD2 matching 10 bases. Germline CDR1 reads LGHDT; CDR2 reads YNNKEL (reference sequence). Losses at the gene ends were 5 bases for V and 4 bases for J; bases not matched to a gene: 5. The CDR3 has 14 amino acids. CDR3 protein: CASSETSGMYEQYF. CDR3 DNA: TGTGCCAGCAGCGAAACTAGCGGGATGTACGAGCAGTACTTC.

The table lists this clonotype with many counts. V gene TRBV30 combines with J gene TRBJ2-1; D not resolved. CDR1 and CDR2 from the germline V gene are GTSNPN and SVGIG (reference sequence). CDR3 length: 12 amino acids. Trimming pared 2 bases from V and 6 bases from J, leaving 8 bases between. The CDR3 spells CAWSKRVNEQFF. CDR3 nucleotide sequence: TGTGCCTGGAGTAAAAGGGTCAATGAGCAGTTCTTC.

To note about this clonotype: The junction differs from germline at one of its ends, possibly a read error. This chain connects TRBV6-1 to TRBJ1-2; 10 bases are shared with TRBD1. The CDR3 runs to 13 residues. The V gene's germline CDR1 is MNHNS and CDR2 SASEGT. CDR3 nucleotides: TGTGTCAGCAGTGACAGGGGGCAGCATGGCTACACCTTC. Residues: CVSSDRGQHGYTF.

At least ten counts were recorded for this clonotype. The CDR3 DNA is TGTGCCAGTGGAGCAGGGAGAACAGATACGCAGTATTTT. Protein product: CASGAGRTDTQYF. V and J are TRBV19 and TRBJ2-3; TRBD1 or TRBD2 may be the D gene (5 bases each). Germline CDR1 and CDR2: LNHDA and SQIVND (reference sequence). The V end was cut by 8 bases, the J end by 3 bases, with 12 bases between. The length of the CDR3 is 13 residues.

A note on this clonotype: A much larger clone lies a single base off, so this may be a read error. This chain links TRBV20-1 with TRBJ1-5; D call uncertain. CDR1 DFQATT and CDR2 SNEGSKA come from the germline V gene (reference sequence). The CDR3 is 13 amino acids. The CDR3 reads CSAAGGSDQPRHF. The CDR3 coding sequence is TGCAGTGCTGCCGGCGGGTCGGATCAGCCCCGGCATTTT.

This clonotype was seen a few times. The V call is TRBV19, the J call TRBJ1-2, with TRBD1 matching 10 bases. CDR1 is LNHDA, CDR2 SQIVND, per germline (reference sequence). The CDR3 loop spans 13 amino acids. Unmatched junction bases numbered 5, after V lost 5 bases and J lost 8 bases. The DNA for the CDR3 is TGTGCCAGTAGTTGGGACAGGGGAGGAGGCTACACCTTC. It codes for CASSWDRGGGYTF.

In the case of this clonotype: A far larger clone lies a single base away; this is likely a read error. J is TRBJ2-1 and V is TRBV11-2; 9 nucleotides agree with TRBD2. Germline V gene data show CDR1 as SGHAT and CDR2 as FQNNGV. V dropped 4 bases and J dropped 3; count of bases not matched to a gene: 1. The CDR3 has 14 residues. CDR3 sequence reads: CASSSSGIYNEQFF. CDR3 nucleotide sequence: TGTGCCAGCAGCTCTAGCGGGATCTACAATGAGCAGTTCTTC. Full variable domain (remainder filled in from reference TRBV11-2 and TRBJ2-1): EAGVAQSPRYKIIEKRQSVAFWCNPISGHATLYWYQQILGQGPKLLIQFQNNGVVDDSQLPKDRFSAERLKGVDSTLKIQPAKLEDSAVYLCASSSSGIYNEQFFGPGTRLTVL.

The chain couples TRBV27 to TRBJ1-1; D perhaps matches TRBD1 (6 bases). The CDR3 length is 14 residues. From germline, CDR1 is MNHEY and CDR2 SMNVEV (reference sequence). V was shortened by 2 bases and J by 4 bases, with 11 bases between the two germline ends. The CDR3, as DNA: TGTGCCAGCAGTTTAGTGGGGGGCCTCACTGAAGCTTTCTTT. As protein: CASSLVGGLTEAFF.

This clonotype appeared a few times. The chain carries TRBV30 and TRBJ1-1, with D possibly TRBD1 on 6 matching bases. This CDR3 comprises 14 residues. Trimming shortened V by 2 bases and J by 1 base, and 11 bases separated the two germline ends. Germline V gene lookup returns CDR1 GTSNPN and CDR2 SVGIG (reference sequence). The CDR3 coding sequence is TGTGCCTGGAGTTCGGACAGCCAGAACACTGAAGCTTTCTTT. It specifies CAWSSDSQNTEAFF.

This clonotype was counted ten times or more. Mismatch with germline at one junction end may stem from a read error. This rearrangement joins TRBV20-1 to TRBJ1-6; 8 nucleotides match TRBD1. Germline V lookup: CDR1 DFQATT, CDR2 SNEGSKA (reference sequence). The CDR3 contains 13 residues. The CDR3 protein is CSVTTGGNSPLHF. In nucleotides, the CDR3 is TGCAGTGTCACCACAGGGGGGAATTCGCCCCTCCACTTT.